This is a list of T cell receptor beta chains from one sample in a study of early stage breast cancer tumors. Some clones are missing from TCRdb's copy, which holds only in-frame ones; the method was immunoSEQ multiplex PCR. The sample lists tens of thousands of clones; approximately 76% were seen once. Sequencing was carried out using blood. The receptors stem from a person aged 45 to 59 with breast cancer. The CDR3 runs from the conserved cysteine through the conserved F or W. The D gene is left open where the match is weak. The size entry is marked missing in some rows and otherwise reads once, few, many or a size class.

J gene | clone size | V gene | D gene | CDR3 DNA | CDR3 protein
TRBJ1-2 | . | TRBV19 | . | TGTGCCAGTAGTATTATCGGACATCGGGGCTACACCTTC | CASSIIGHRGYTF
TRBJ1-4 | . | TRBV6-4 | . | TGTGCCAGCAGCCTTCCTTCCCGGGGCACTAATGAAAAACTGTTTTTT | CASSLPSRGTNEKLFF
TRBJ2-1 | . | TRBV7-2 | TRBD2 | TGTGCCAGCAGCGTCCGCCTAGCGGGAGAGGGCTACAATGAGCAGTTCTTC | CASSVRLAGEGYNEQFF
TRBJ2-7 | . | TRBV12-5 | . | TGTGCTAGTGGTTTCTCTCAAGACGAGCAGTACTTC | CASGFSQDEQYF
TRBJ2-3 | . | TRBV29-1 | TRBD1 | TGCAGCGCAGAGAACCGGGACAGGGGTAGAGATACGCAGTATTTT | CSAENRDRGRDTQYF
TRBJ1-2 | . | TRBV10-3 | . | TGTGCCATCAGTGACACCCTTACTAACTATGGCTACACCTTC | CAISDTLTNYGYTF
TRBJ1-2 | . | TRBV2 | . | TGTGCCAGCAGTGCCCTGTTACAGACAAACTATGGCTACACCTTC | CASSALLQTNYGYTF
TRBJ1-1 | . | TRBV5-7 | . | TGTGCCAGCAGCTTTCGGAGGACTGAAGCTTTCTTT | CASSFRRTEAFF
TRBJ2-1 | once | TRBV5-1 | . | TGCGCCAGCAGCTTGGATACATTTTCCTACAATGAGCAGTTCTTC | CASSLDTFSYNEQFF
TRBJ1-1 | few | TRBV6-1 | . | TGTGCCAGCAGTGAGGTCCCGAACACTGAAGCTTTCTTT | CASSEVPNTEAFF
TRBJ2-3 | . | TRBV15 | . | TGTGCCACCGAGGTGGAGGGAGACACAGATACGCAGTATTTT | CATEVEGDTDTQYF
TRBJ1-4 | . | TRBV28 | . | TGTGCCAGCAGTGGTGAGGAAAAACTGTTTTTT | CASSGEEKLFF
TRBJ2-2 | . | TRBV19 | . | TGTGCCAGTGGGAAAGACAGGAGTATTCCCGGGGAGCTGTTTTTT | CASGKDRSIPGELFF
TRBJ1-3 | once | TRBV6-1 | . | TGTGCCAGCAGGGACCCCCAGGGCACAGGAAACACCATATATTTT | CASRDPQGTGNTIYF
TRBJ2-4 | . | TRBV29-1 | . | TGCAGCGTTGAATCAGGGGCGCGGTACATTCAGTACTTC | CSVESGARYIQYF
TRBJ2-1 | . | TRBV6-1 | . | TGTGCCAGCAGCCTAACAGGGAGCTCCTACAATGAGCAGTTCTTC | CASSLTGSSYNEQFF
TRBJ1-5 | . | TRBV4-1 | . | TGCGCCAGCAGCCAAGAACAGGGAACTCAGCCCCAGCATTTT | CASSQEQGTQPQHF
TRBJ1-4 | . | TRBV27 | . | TGTGCCAGCTCGCTATTTCGAGGGGGTTTTGAAAAACTGTTTTTT | CASSLFRGGFEKLFF
TRBJ1-1 | . | TRBV13 | TRBD1 | TGTGCCAGCAGCCAGAGAACCCGGGACAGGGGGTCCATGAACACTGAAGCTTTCTTT | CASSQRTRDRGSMNTEAFF
TRBJ2-1 | . | TRBV10-3 | TRBD2 | TGTGCCATCAGTCCCGGACTAGCGGGGGACCACAATGAGCAGTTCTTC | CAISPGLAGDHNEQFF
TRBJ2-2 | . | TRBV10-3 | TRBD2 | TGTGCCATCAGTGGATTGAGCGGGGGTGGCACCGGGGAGCTGTTTTTT | CAISGLSGGGTGELFF
TRBJ2-5 | . | TRBV13 | . | TGTGCCAGCAGCTTAAGGCAGGGGCGCGGAGAGACCCAGTACTTC | CASSLRQGRGETQYF
TRBJ2-3 | once | TRBV20-1 | . | TGCAGTGCTCCCCGTGGGGATACGCAGTATTTT | CSAPRGDTQYF
TRBJ2-1 | . | TRBV27 | . | TGTGCCAGCAAAGTTATAGGTTTGGAATACGCGGGAAATGAGCAGTTCTTC | CASKVIGLEYAGNEQFF
TRBJ1-2 | few | TRBV9 | . | TGTGCCAGCAGCCTGAACTATGGCTACACCTTC | CASSLNYGYTF
TRBJ2-1 | . | TRBV5-6 | TRBD2 | TGTGCCAGCAGCCGCGGGGGGGCGGCCCTGGGCGGCGAGCAGTTCTTC | CASSRGGAALGGEQFF